Presented here are 16 T cell receptor beta chains from one specimen sequenced in a study of sequential checkpoint blockade in melanoma. The treatment here: randomized to nivolumab then ipilimumab (arm A) or the reverse (arm B). TCRdb keeps only in-frame clones here, not all; method: immunoSEQ multiplex PCR. The data show more than 9,500 clones, more than 65% seen once. The sample was CD8+ T cells sorted from blood (inferred from file names), taken from a patient given nivolumab and ipilimumab in sequence. The receptors derive from a human donor with melanoma.

This rearrangement joins TRBV27 to TRBJ2-4; D is possibly TRBD2 (5 bases). V was cut by 4 bases and J by 9 bases, with 13 bases left in between. Germline V CDR1 and CDR2: MNHEY, SMNVEV (reference sequence). CDR3 length equals 13 residues. In DNA, the CDR3 is TGTGCCAGCAGTTCTGGACTTCAAGTCATTCAGTACTTC. It encodes CASSSGLQVIQYF.

V gene TRBV6-1 combines with J gene TRBJ1-2; maybe TRBD1 (5 bases). The CDR3 spans 15 residues. The germline V gene has CDR1 MNHNS and CDR2 SASEGT. With 0 bases removed from V and 4 bases from J, the gap between germline ends came to 12 bases. The CDR3 sequence is CASSEAAGTSYGYTF. CDR3 nucleotides: TGTGCCAGCAGTGAAGCGGCAGGGACTAGCTATGGCTACACCTTC.

The CDR3 here is CASSRSTSAEAFF. The CDR3 bases are TGTGCCAGCAGCCGGAGCACAAGTGCTGAAGCTTTCTTT. The chain recombines TRBV5-6 with TRBJ1-1; unclear D gene. The germline V and J ends were trimmed by 4 bases and 6 bases, with 13 bases remaining between them. Germline-derived CDR1 and CDR2 are SGHDT and YYEEEE. This CDR3 region has 13 residues.

The V gene is TRBV27, the J gene TRBJ2-5, with D possibly TRBD1 on 5 matching bases. The ends were cut back, 3 bases at V and 0 bases at J, with 11 bases in the middle. This CDR3 contains 15 residues. Germline V CDR1 and CDR2: MNHEY, SMNVEV (reference sequence). This chain's CDR3 is CASSLKSRDQETQYF. Written as DNA, the CDR3 is TGTGCCAGCAGTTTGAAGAGCAGGGACCAAGAGACCCAGTACTTC.

A few counts support this clone. Written as DNA, the CDR3 is TGTGCCACCAGCAGGGAAGACACGAACACCGGGGAGCTGTTTTTT. This encodes CATSREDTNTGELFF. The rearrangement links TRBV15 to TRBJ2-2; no firm D call. Germline V lookup: CDR1 LNHNV, CDR2 YYDKDF (reference sequence). The CDR3 has 15 amino acids. V was cut by 3 bases and J by 0 bases, with 8 bases left in between.

V usage is TRBV28 and J usage is TRBJ2-7, with TRBD2 as a possible D gene (6 bases). The CDR3 extends over 14 amino acids. Germline loops: CDR1 MDHEN, CDR2 SYDVKM. Trimming removed 4 bases at V and 6 bases at J, with 16 bases between. In nucleotides, the CDR3 is TGTGCCAGCAGTTCCCCGGGACTCACCGGCGAGCAGTACTTC. Its translation is CASSSPGLTGEQYF.

Remarks on this clone: The same CDR3 also results from other DNA sequences found in this sample. V is TRBV19 and J is TRBJ2-1; 9 bases line up with TRBD2. The germline gives CDR1 LNHDA, CDR2 SQIVND (reference sequence). V was clipped by 3 bases and J by 5 bases; unmatched bases: 5. The CDR3 length is 15 residues. For the CDR3, the DNA is TGTGCCAGTAGTATCGCGGGGGGGCTCAACAATGAGCAGTTCTTC. Its protein product is CASSIAGGLNNEQFF.

In this sample, this clone turned up a few times. This chain joins TRBV6-5 and TRBJ1-1, with a possible D match to TRBD1 (5 bases). Germline loops: CDR1 MNHEY, CDR2 SVGAGI. The CDR3 sequence is 15 residues long. Trimming took off 7 bases at V and 1 base at J, with 16 bases between the two ends. CDR3 region: CASIVLRGGNTEAFF. CDR3 in DNA: TGTGCCAGCATCGTATTGAGGGGAGGGAACACTGAAGCTTTCTTT.

This chain links TRBV27 with TRBJ2-1; the match to TRBD2 covers 14 bases. This CDR3 is 15 amino acids long. Germline V gene lookup returns CDR1 MNHEY and CDR2 SMNVEV (reference sequence). Trimming took 7 bases from V and 7 from J; bases not matched to a gene: 6. CDR3 loop: CASIQGTSGGNEQFF. The DNA of the CDR3 is TGTGCCAGCATCCAAGGGACTAGCGGGGGAAATGAGCAGTTCTTC.

CDR3 region: CASSQPAGWCTEAFF. CDR3 nucleotide sequence: TGCGCCAGCAGTCAACCGGCAGGATGGTGCACTGAAGCTTTCTTT. The chain carries TRBV23-1 and TRBJ1-1; D not resolved. TRBV23-1 is sorted into the ORF group, with uncertain function. This CDR3 has 15 amino acids. V lost 2 bases and J 4 bases, leaving 14 bases between the germline ends.

The chain couples TRBV27 to TRBJ1-1, with 8 bases that match TRBD1. The V gene's germline CDR1 is MNHEY and CDR2 SMNVEV (reference sequence). V shed 5 bases and J 0 bases; nucleotides not matched to a gene: 11. The CDR3 is 17 amino acids. The CDR3 region has the DNA TGTGCCAGCAGTCCCCTTGGACAGGGTGACATGAACACTGAAGCTTTCTTT. It codes for CASSPLGQGDMNTEAFF.

This chain uses TRBV4-1 with TRBJ2-7, with 9 nucleotides matching TRBD1. The CDR3 loop spans 15 amino acids. V was pared by 1 base and J by 2 bases, with 3 bases of the junction left unmatched. Germline V gene lookup returns CDR1 MGHRA and CDR2 YSYEKL. DNA of the CDR3: TGCGCCAGCAGCCAAGTAGGGACAGGGACCTACGAGCAGTACTTC. This translates into CASSQVGTGTYEQYF.

The CDR3 DNA reads as TGTGCCTGGAAAGCTACTGGAAACACCATATATTTT. Protein: CAWKATGNTIYF. The gene calls are TRBV30 and TRBJ1-3; D is undetermined. Trimming pared 4 bases from V and 2 bases from J, leaving 6 bases between. Germline V gene lookup returns CDR1 GTSNPN and CDR2 SVGIG (reference sequence). This CDR3 region has 12 residues. Full variable domain (missing parts from reference TRBV30 and TRBJ1-3): SQTIHQWPATLVQPVGSPLSLECTVEGTSNPNLYWYRQAAGRGLQLLFYSVGIGQISSEVPQNLSASRPQDRQFILSSKKLLLSDSGFYLCAWKATGNTIYFGEGSWLTVV.

This chain links TRBV19 with TRBJ2-3; the D is unclear. Germline V lookup: CDR1 LNHDA, CDR2 SQIVND (reference sequence). The CDR3 consists of 15 residues. The germline V and J ends were trimmed by 3 bases and 0 bases, with 10 bases remaining between them. CDR3 residues: CASSIKQTSTDTQYF. CDR3 nucleotide sequence: TGTGCCAGTAGTATCAAGCAGACTAGCACAGATACGCAGTATTTT. The full variable domain, in which reference TRBV19 and TRBJ2-3 provide the parts outside the CDR3, is DGGITQSPKYLFRKEGQNVTLSCEQNLNHDAMYWYRQDPGQGLRLIYYSQIVNDFQKGDIAEGYSVSREKKESFPLTVTSAQKNPTAFYLCASSIKQTSTDTQYFGPGTRLTVL.

The chain carries TRBV9 and TRBJ2-2; D might be TRBD1 (5 bases). Germline-derived CDR1 and CDR2 are SGDLS and YYNGEE. This CDR3 has 14 amino acids. With 3 bases removed from V and 6 bases from J, the gap between germline ends came to 12 bases. In nucleotides, the CDR3 is TGTGCCAGCAGCGCCCGACAGCATTCCGGGGAGCTGTTTTTT. This sequence encodes CASSARQHSGELFF. Full variable domain (outside the CDR3, taken from reference TRBV9 and TRBJ2-2): DSGVTQTPKHLITATGQRVTLRCSPRSGDLSVYWYQQSLDQGLQFLIQYYNGEERAKGNILERFSAQQFPDLHSELNLSSLELGDSALYFCASSARQHSGELFFGEGSRLTVL.

This clone was recorded once. In DNA form, the CDR3 reads TGTGCCAGCAGTCCAGGACTATCCTACGAGCAGTACTTC. As protein: CASSPGLSYEQYF. V gene TRBV27 combines with J gene TRBJ2-7; D perhaps matches TRBD2 (6 bases). The germline V and J ends were trimmed by 5 bases and 1 base, with 9 bases remaining between them. This CDR3 comprises 13 residues. Germline V gives CDR1 MNHEY, CDR2 SMNVEV (reference sequence).